This TCR beta chain was recovered during a study of T cell repertoires in cytomegalovirus infection. Overall study: Through public TCR beta signatures, both CMV infection and matching HLA type were indicated. Study-wide findings and caveats: Within the response measured ex vivo, HLA-C-restricted CMV-specific TCR beta clonotypes were dominant. Accumulated public TCR beta family frequency recognized individuals carrying CMV together with the relevant HLA.

In TCRdb, the reads were re-called with MiXCR into one record per CDR3 protein. Of 630,000 or so distinct CDR3 sequences listed, approximately 24% were seen once; the top ten hold less than 9.5%. Only a few counts were recorded for this clonotype. Its target is not known. Trimming left V 0 bases short and J 4 bases short, with 10 bases between. The CDR3 has 14 amino acids. Per germline, CDR1 MNHNY and CDR2 SVGAGI (reference sequence). V and J are TRBV6-6 and TRBJ2-7; D is unclear. The sequence came from a human donor in good health (CMV status not recorded). Some clones in this sample may be carry-over from other donors' samples. The sequencing sample was made of CD8+ T cells from PBMCs. The CDR3 sequence is CASSYSPLFYEQYV. The CDR3 DNA is TGTGCCAGCAGTTACTCGCCTCTTTTTTACGAGCAGTACGTC.